This T cell receptor beta chain is from a study of vaccination and CD4 T cells after COVID-19. As for treatment: 10-day PBMC culture with coronavirus spike peptide pools or control peptides (ViraFEST assay). ViraFEST grew antigen-specific T cells using peptide pools, then sequenced TCRs. As for this clonotype: Its matching antigen is unknown.

The V and J ends lost 3 bases and 1 base, in that order; junction bases with no gene match: 7. The CDR3 sequence is 16 residues long. The Oncomine TCR Beta short-read assay was applied to DNA of cultured CD4+ T cells. TCRdb independently ran MiXCR on the PCR reads; one entry per CDR3 protein. The sample consists of about 19,000 distinct CDR3 sequences, about 60% of them appearing once. This receptor was taken from a human donor who had recovered from COVID-19. The sample was CD4+ T cells from blood, cultured in vitro. The chain uses TRBV23-1 and TRBJ1-2; TRBD1 agrees at 8 bases. Being an ORF, TRBV23-1 has a function that is uncertain. For the CDR3, the DNA is TGCGCCAGCAGTCAGACCGGGACAGGAGATAACTATGGCTACACCTTC. Translated, it gives CASSQTGTGDNYGYTF.